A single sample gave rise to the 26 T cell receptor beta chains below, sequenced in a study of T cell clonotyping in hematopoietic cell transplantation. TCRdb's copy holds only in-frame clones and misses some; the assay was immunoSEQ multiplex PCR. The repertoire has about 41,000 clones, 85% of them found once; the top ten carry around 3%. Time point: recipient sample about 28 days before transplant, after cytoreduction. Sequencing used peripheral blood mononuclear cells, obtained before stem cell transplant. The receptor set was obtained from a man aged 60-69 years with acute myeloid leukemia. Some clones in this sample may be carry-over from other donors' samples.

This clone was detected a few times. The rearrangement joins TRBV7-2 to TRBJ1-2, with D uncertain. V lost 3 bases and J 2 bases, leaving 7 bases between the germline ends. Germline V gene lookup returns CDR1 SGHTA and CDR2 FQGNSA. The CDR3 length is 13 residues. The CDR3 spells CASSFGINYGYTF. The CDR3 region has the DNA TGTGCCAGCAGCTTCGGGATAAACTATGGCTACACCTTC. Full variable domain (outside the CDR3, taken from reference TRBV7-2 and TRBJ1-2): GAGVSQSPSNKVTEKGKDVELRCDPISGHTALYWYRQSLGQGLEFLIYFQGNSAPDKSGLPSDRFSAERTGGSVSTLTIQRTQQEDSAVYLCASSFGINYGYTFGSGTRLTVV.

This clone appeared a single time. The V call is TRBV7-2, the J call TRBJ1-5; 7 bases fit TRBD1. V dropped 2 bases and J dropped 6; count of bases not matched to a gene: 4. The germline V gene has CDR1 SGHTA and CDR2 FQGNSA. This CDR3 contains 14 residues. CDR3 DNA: TGTGCCAGCAGCTTAAGACAGGGTACTCAGCCCCAGCATTTT. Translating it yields CASSLRQGTQPQHF.

Here the CDR3 DNA reads TGTGCCACGTCGAGCTCCTATAATTCACCCCTCCACTTT. It is translated as CATSSSYNSPLHF. The chain is built from TRBV6-4 and TRBJ1-6; the D is unclear. This CDR3 comprises 13 residues. Germline V CDR1 and CDR2: MRHNA, SNTAGT. V gave up 10 bases and J gave up 0 bases, with 7 bases separating them.

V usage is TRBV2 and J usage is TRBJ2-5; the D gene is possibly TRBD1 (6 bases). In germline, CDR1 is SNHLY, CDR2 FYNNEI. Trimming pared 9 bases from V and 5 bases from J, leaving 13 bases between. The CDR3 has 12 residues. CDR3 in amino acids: CARGQLGETQYF. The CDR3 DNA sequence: TGTGCCAGAGGACAGCTTGGGGAGACCCAGTACTTC.

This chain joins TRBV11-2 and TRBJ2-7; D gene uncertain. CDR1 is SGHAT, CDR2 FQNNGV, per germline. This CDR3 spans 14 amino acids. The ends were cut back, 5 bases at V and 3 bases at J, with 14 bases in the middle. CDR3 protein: CASSPISDRYEQYF. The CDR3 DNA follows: TGTGCCAGCAGCCCAATATCGGACCGCTACGAGCAGTACTTC.

The CDR3 DNA is TGCGCCAGCAGCCAAGTGCAGGGGGCAGGGGAGCAGTACTTC. Its protein is CASSQVQGAGEQYF. This rearrangement joins TRBV4-1 to TRBJ2-7; TRBD1 aligns across 8 bases. The germline CDR1 and CDR2 sequences are MGHRA and YSYEKL. This CDR3 region has 14 residues. Trimming removed 1 base from V and 7 bases from J; junction bases left unmatched: 6.

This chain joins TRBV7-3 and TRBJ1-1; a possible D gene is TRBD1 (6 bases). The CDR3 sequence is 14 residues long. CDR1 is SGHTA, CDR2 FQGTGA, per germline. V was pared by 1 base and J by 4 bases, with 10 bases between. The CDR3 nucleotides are TGTGCCAGCAGCTTAAAGCAGGGGTCCACTGAAGCTTTCTTT. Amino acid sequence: CASSLKQGSTEAFF.

The CDR3 DNA is TGTGCCTCCGGACAGGCTCTCTTTGGGGCCAACGTCCTGACTTTC. It specifies CASGQALFGANVLTF. The chain couples TRBV15 to TRBJ2-6, with TRBD1 matching over 7 bases. This CDR3 region has 15 residues. Germline-derived CDR1 and CDR2 are LNHNV and YYDKDF (reference sequence). J gave up 3 bases and V 11 bases, and 10 bases lay outside the gene matches.

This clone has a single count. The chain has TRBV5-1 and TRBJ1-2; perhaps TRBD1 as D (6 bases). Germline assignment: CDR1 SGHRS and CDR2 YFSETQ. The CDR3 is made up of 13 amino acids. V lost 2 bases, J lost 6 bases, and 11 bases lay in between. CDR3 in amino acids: CASSLVGGDGYTF. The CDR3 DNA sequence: TGCGCCAGCAGCTTAGTGGGGGGCGATGGCTACACCTTC.

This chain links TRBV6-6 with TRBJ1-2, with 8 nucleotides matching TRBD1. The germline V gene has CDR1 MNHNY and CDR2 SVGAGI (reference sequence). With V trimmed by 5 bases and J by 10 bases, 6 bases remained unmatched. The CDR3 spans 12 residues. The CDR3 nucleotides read TGTGCCAGCAGTCCGGGACAGGAGTTCTACACCTTC. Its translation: CASSPGQEFYTF.

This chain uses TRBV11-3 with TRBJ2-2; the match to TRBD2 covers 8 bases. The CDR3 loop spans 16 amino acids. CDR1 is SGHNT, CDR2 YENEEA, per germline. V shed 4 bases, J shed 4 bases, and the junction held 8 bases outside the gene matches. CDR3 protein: CASSSREGGVTGELFF. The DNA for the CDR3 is TGTGCCAGCAGCTCCCGGGAGGGGGGTGTCACCGGGGAGCTGTTTTTT.

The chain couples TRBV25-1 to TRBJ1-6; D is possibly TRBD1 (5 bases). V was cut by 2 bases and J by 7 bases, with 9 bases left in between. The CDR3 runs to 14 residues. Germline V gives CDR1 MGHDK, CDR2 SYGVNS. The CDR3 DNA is TGTGCCAGCAGTGAAGATCGGGGGAATTCACCCCTCCACTTT. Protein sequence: CASSEDRGNSPLHF.

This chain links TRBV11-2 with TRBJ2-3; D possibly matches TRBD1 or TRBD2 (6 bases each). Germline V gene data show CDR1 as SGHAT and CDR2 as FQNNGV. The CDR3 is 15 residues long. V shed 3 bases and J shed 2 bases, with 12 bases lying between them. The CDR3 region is CASSFWGAPTDTQYF. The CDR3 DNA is TGTGCCAGCAGCTTCTGGGGGGCCCCCACAGATACGCAGTATTTT.

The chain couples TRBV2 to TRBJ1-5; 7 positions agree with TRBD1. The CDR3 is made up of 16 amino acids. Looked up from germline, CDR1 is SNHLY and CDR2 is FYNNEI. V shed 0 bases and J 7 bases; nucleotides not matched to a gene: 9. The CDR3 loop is CASSEAETGFGQPQHF. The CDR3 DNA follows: TGTGCCAGCAGTGAAGCGGAGACAGGGTTTGGGCAGCCCCAGCATTTT.

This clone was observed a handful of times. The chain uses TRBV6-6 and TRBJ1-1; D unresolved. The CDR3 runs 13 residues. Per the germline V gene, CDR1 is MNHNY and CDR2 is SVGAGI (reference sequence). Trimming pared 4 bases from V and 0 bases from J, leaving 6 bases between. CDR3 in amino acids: CASSFRLNTEAFF. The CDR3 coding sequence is TGTGCCAGCAGTTTCCGGCTGAACACTGAAGCTTTCTTT.

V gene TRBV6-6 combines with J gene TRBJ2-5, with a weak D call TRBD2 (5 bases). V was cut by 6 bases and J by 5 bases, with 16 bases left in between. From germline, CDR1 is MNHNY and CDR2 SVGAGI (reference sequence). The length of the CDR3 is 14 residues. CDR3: CASSPRRAAETQYF. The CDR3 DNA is TGTGCCAGCAGCCCCAGAAGAGCGGCGGAGACCCAGTACTTC.

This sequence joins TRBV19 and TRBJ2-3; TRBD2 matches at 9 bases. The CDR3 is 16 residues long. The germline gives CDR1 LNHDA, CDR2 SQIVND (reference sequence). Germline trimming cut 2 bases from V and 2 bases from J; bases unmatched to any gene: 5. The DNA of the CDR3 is TGTGCCAGTAGTATAAGAGCGGGGGGCTCCACAGATACGCAGTATTTT. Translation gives CASSIRAGGSTDTQYF.

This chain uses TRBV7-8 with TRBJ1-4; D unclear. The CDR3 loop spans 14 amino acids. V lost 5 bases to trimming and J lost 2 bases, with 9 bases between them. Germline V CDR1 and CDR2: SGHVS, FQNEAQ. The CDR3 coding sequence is TGTGCCAGCAGCCGCGGTACGACTAATGAAAAACTGTTTTTT. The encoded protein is CASSRGTTNEKLFF.

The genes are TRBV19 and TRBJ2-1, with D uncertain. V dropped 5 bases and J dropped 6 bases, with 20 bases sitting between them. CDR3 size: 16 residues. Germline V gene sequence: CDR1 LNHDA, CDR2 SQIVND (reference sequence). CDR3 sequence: CASSQIIGDGPNEQFF. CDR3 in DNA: TGTGCCAGTAGTCAAATTATAGGCGACGGCCCCAATGAGCAGTTCTTC.

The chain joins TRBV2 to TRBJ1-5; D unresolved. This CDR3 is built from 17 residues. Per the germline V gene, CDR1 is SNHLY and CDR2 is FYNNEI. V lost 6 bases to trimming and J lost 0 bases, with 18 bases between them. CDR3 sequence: CASSPIDLAYSNQPQHF. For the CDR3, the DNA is TGTGCCAGCAGCCCGATAGACCTGGCCTATAGCAATCAGCCCCAGCATTTT.

The CDR3 DNA reads TGTGCCAGCAATTATCGCGGACAGATCTATGGCTACACCTTC. This gives the protein CASNYRGQIYGYTF. The gene calls are TRBV28 and TRBJ1-2; weak D call: TRBD1 (6 bases). This CDR3 has 14 residues. V was shortened by 7 bases and J by 4 bases, with 16 bases between the two germline ends. Germline V gives CDR1 MDHEN, CDR2 SYDVKM.

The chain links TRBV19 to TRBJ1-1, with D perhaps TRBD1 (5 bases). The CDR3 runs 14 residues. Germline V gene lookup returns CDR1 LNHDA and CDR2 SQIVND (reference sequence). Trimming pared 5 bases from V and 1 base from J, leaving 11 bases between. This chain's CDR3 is CASSGAGRNTEAFF. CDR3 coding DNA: TGTGCCAGTAGTGGGGCAGGGCGGAACACTGAAGCTTTCTTT. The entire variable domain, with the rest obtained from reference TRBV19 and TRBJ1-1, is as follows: DGGITQSPKYLFRKEGQNVTLSCEQNLNHDAMYWYRQDPGQGLRLIYYSQIVNDFQKGDIAEGYSVSREKKESFPLTVTSAQKNPTAFYLCASSGAGRNTEAFFGQGTRLTVV.

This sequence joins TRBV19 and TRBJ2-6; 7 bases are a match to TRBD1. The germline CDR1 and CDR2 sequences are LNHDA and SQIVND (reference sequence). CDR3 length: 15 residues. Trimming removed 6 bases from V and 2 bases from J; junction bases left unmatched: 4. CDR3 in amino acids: CASRTGKAGANVLTF. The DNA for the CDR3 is TGTGCCAGTAGGACAGGGAAGGCTGGGGCCAACGTCCTGACTTTC.

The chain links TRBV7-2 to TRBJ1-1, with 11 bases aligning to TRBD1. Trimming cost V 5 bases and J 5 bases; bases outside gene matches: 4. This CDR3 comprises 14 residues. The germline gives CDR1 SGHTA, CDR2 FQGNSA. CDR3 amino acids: CASSPDRGRTEAFF. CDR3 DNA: TGTGCCAGCAGCCCGGACAGGGGGCGGACTGAAGCTTTCTTT.

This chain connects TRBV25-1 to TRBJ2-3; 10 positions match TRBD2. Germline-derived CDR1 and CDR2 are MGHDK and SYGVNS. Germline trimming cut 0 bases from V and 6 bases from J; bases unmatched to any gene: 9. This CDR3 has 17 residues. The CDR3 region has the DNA TGTGCCAGCAGTGAATATGGTAGCGGGGGGCCGGGGGATACGCAGTATTTT. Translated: CASSEYGSGGPGDTQYF. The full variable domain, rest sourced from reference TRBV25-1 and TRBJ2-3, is EADIYQTPRYLVIGTGKKITLECSQTMGHDKMYWYQQDPGMELHLIHYSYGVNSTEKGDLSSESTVSRIRTEHFPLTLESARPSHTSQYLCASSEYGSGGPGDTQYFGPGTRLTVL.

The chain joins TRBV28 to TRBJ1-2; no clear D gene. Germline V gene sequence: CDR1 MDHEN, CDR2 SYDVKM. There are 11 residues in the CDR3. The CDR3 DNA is TGTGCGATTGGAATGAGCTATGGCTACACCTTC. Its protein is CAIGMSYGYTF.